These 6 T cell receptor beta chains share one sample of origin, sequenced in a study of Graves' ophthalmopathy and Graves' hyperthyroidism. Amplified TCR beta CDR3 regions were obtained using RNA transcripts as template. Amplification began with first-round RT-PCR using HTBI primers, then second-round multiplex PCR was performed. Using its own MiXCR run on the multiplex PCR reads, TCRdb lists one record per CDR3 protein. Of 600,000 to 650,000 distinct CDR3 sequences in the sample, 22% were seen once. The sequencing sample was made of peripheral blood. The receptors shown here come from a woman aged 18-30 years with stable Graves' hyperthyroidism. Some clones in this sample may be carry-over from other donors' samples.

This clonotype was detected ten times or more. The rearrangement joins TRBV12-5 to TRBJ2-7; D is perhaps TRBD1 or TRBD2 (6 bases each). Germline CDR1 reads LGHNT; CDR2 reads FRNRAP. Trimming cost V 7 bases and J 6 bases, with 13 bases left between them. The CDR3 has 12 amino acids. CDR3 region: CASVPKGGEQYF. CDR3 bases: TGTGCTAGTGTCCCGAAGGGGGGCGAGCAGTACTTC.

This clonotype was seen many times. The genes are TRBV15 and TRBJ1-5, with a tentative D call TRBD1 (5 bases). Per the germline V gene, CDR1 is LNHNV and CDR2 is YYDKDF (reference sequence). CDR3 length equals 15 residues. V was clipped by 0 bases and J by 1 base, with 7 bases between them. CDR3 DNA: TGTGCCACCAGCAGAGACAGGGAGAGCAATCAGCCCCAGCATTTT. Translating it yields CATSRDRESNQPQHF. Full variable domain (outside the CDR3, taken from reference TRBV15 and TRBJ1-5): DAMVIQNPRYQVTQFGKPVTLSCSQTLNHNVMYWYQQKSSQAPKLLFHYYDKDFNNEADTPDNFQSRRPNTSFCFLDIRSPGLGDTAMYLCATSRDRESNQPQHFGDGTRLSIL.

The V gene is TRBV6-2 or TRBV6-3, the J gene TRBJ2-5; D not resolved. The CDR3 consists of 12 residues. V was clipped by 7 bases and J by 5 bases, with 11 bases between them. Per germline, CDR1 MNHEY and CDR2 SVGEGT. The CDR3 loop reads CASTPPDETQYF. The CDR3 DNA is TGTGCCAGCACACCTCCAGACGAGACCCAGTACTTC.

This clonotype was seen ten or more times. This rearrangement joins TRBV20-1 to TRBJ1-1; D perhaps matches TRBD1 (5 bases). Per the germline V gene, CDR1 is DFQATT and CDR2 is SNEGSKA (reference sequence). The CDR3 consists of 14 residues. Trimming removed 0 bases from V and 1 base from J, with 9 bases in between. In nucleotides, the CDR3 is TGCAGTGCTAGAGATCCACAGGAGAACACTGAAGCTTTCTTT. Protein sequence: CSARDPQENTEAFF.

This clonotype was counted once. CDR3 amino acids: CAWSLNEETQYF. CDR3 in DNA: TGTGCCTGGAGTCTCAACGAAGAGACCCAGTACTTC. The rearrangement links TRBV30 to TRBJ2-5; no firm D call. This CDR3 contains 12 residues. V lost 2 bases and J 3 bases, leaving 7 bases between the germline ends. CDR1 is GTSNPN and CDR2 is SVGIG in the germline V gene (reference sequence).

This clonotype was counted many times. Germline is not matched at one junction end, which may reflect a read error. This chain uses TRBV28 with TRBJ1-1; D is uncertain. Looked up from germline, CDR1 is MDHEN and CDR2 is SYDVKM. CDR3 length equals 12 residues. The CDR3 DNA reads as TGTGCCAGCGGGCTTAACCGGATCTTGGGAGTCTTT. It specifies CASGLNRILGVF.